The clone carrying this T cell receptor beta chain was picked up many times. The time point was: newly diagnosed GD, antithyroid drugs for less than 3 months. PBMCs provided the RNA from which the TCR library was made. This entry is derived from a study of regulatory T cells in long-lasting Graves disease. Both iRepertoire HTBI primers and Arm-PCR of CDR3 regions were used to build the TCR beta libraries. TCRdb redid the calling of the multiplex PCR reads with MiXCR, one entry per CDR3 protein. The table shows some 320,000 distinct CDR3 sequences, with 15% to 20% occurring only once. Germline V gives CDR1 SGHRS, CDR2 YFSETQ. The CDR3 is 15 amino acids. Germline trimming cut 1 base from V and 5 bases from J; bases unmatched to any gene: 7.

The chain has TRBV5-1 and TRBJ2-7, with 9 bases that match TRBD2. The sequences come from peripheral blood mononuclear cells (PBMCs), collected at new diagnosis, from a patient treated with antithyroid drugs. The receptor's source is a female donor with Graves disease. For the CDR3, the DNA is TGCGCCAGCAGCTTGAAAGCGGGAGGTACCGACGAGCAGTACTTC. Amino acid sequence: CASSLKAGGTDEQYF.